Given below is one T cell receptor (beta chain) in context. CDR1 is LNHDA, CDR2 SQIVND, per germline (reference sequence). Trimming took 6 bases from V and 5 from J, leaving 9 bases between them. CDR3 length equals 12 residues. The record originates from a study of human T cells and chemical hapten exposure. TCRdb ran MiXCR on the RACE reads and lists one entry per CDR3 protein. The sample has 74,000 or so distinct CDR3 sequences; approximately 10% are singletons. Time point given: patch test 1, 2 weeks after DPC sensitization. The sample's treatment: therapeutic diphenylcyclopropenone sensitization with weekly scalp DPC.

Material: whole blood, obtained in connection with sensitization to the hapten diphenylcyclopropenone (DPC). This sequence joins TRBV19 and TRBJ2-3; D is perhaps TRBD2 (5 bases). The TCR comes from a woman in her forties or fifties with alopecia areata. Some clones in this sample may be carry-over from other donors' samples. CDR3 amino acids: CASRIGGDTQYF. The CDR3 coding sequence is TGTGCCAGTAGGATTGGAGGAGATACGCAGTATTTT.